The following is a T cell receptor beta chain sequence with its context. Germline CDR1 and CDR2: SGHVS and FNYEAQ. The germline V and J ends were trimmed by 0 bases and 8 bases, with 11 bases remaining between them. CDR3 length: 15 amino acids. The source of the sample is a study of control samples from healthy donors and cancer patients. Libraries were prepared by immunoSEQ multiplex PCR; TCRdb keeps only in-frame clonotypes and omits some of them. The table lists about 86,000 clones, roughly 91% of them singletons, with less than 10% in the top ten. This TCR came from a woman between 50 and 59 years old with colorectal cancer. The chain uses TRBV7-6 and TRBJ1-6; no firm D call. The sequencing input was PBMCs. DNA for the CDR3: TGTGCCAGCAGCTTAGCTGAGACCGCTTATTCACCCCTCCACTTT. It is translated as CASSLAETAYSPLHF.